The next 27 T cell receptor beta chains were all read from a single sample in a study of cytomegalovirus exposure and HLA in healthy donors. The PCR made use of 60 Vbeta and 13 Jbeta primers. The table came from immunoSEQ multiplex PCR; TCRdb's copy has only in-frame clones and leaves some out. The data contain about 69,000 clones, approximately 80% of them seen just once; the ten biggest clones take up over 2.5%. Sequenced input: PBMCs. These receptors were obtained from a man younger than 35 in good health and CMV-seronegative.

This clone was seen a handful of times. The gene calls are TRBV6-5 and TRBJ1-2, with unresolved D. V lost 3 bases to trimming and J lost 8 bases, with 13 bases between them. The CDR3 spans 13 residues. The germline V gene has CDR1 MNHEY and CDR2 SVGAGI. The CDR3 sequence is CASSYSTHRGYTF. CDR3 DNA: TGTGCCAGCAGTTATAGTACCCACCGGGGCTACACCTTC.

The chain recombines TRBV2 with TRBJ1-6; 10 bases are a match to TRBD1. The ends lost 6 bases at V and 7 bases at J; junction bases unmatched: 6. Per germline, CDR1 SNHLY and CDR2 FYNNEI. The CDR3 sequence is 15 residues long. In DNA, the CDR3 is TGTGCCAGCAGAGCGACAGGGGGCTCCAATTCACCCCTCCACTTT. This gives the protein CASRATGGSNSPLHF. The variable domain in full, with the rest retrieved from reference TRBV2 and TRBJ1-6, is EPEVTQTPSHQVTQMGQEVILRCVPISNHLYFYWYRQILGQKVEFLVSFYNNEISEKSEIFDDQFSVERPDGSNFTLKIRSTKLEDSAMYFCASRATGGSNSPLHFGNGTRLTVT.

The rearrangement links TRBV7-8 to TRBJ2-7; possible D gene TRBD1, 5 bases. Trimming removed 5 bases at V and 4 bases at J, with 15 bases between. This CDR3 contains 14 residues. Per the germline V gene, CDR1 is SGHVS and CDR2 is FQNEAQ. The CDR3 DNA reads TGTGCCAGCAGCCTGACAGTTGGTGTGTACGAGCAGTACTTC. Translation: CASSLTVGVYEQYF.

The chain combines TRBV7-2 with TRBJ2-3, with 7 bases identical to TRBD1. The V gene's germline CDR1 is SGHTA and CDR2 FQGNSA. This CDR3 has 15 amino acids. Trimming at V came to 0 bases and at J to 4 bases, leaving 4 bases not matched to a gene. CDR3: CASSLAGGIADTQYF. The CDR3 bases are TGTGCCAGCAGCTTAGCAGGGGGCATCGCAGATACGCAGTATTTT.

The chain has TRBV6-1 and TRBJ2-5; tentatively, D is TRBD1 (5 bases). V lost 7 bases to trimming and J lost 5 bases, with 17 bases between them. The CDR3 is made up of 14 amino acids. Germline V gene lookup returns CDR1 MNHNS and CDR2 SASEGT. CDR3 in DNA: TGTGCCAGCACCGAGTGGGGCCCGAGGGAGACCCAGTACTTC. Amino acid sequence: CASTEWGPRETQYF.

The chain links TRBV28 to TRBJ2-2; TRBD2 matches at 7 bases. CDR1 is MDHEN and CDR2 is SYDVKM in the germline V gene. The CDR3 is 15 amino acids. Germline trimming cut 2 bases from V and 3 bases from J; bases unmatched to any gene: 3. CDR3 DNA: TGTGCCAGCAGTTTAGGGGGGGGTCACACCGGGGAGCTGTTTTTT. Translating gives CASSLGGGHTGELFF.

In this sample, this clone turned up once. This chain joins TRBV4-1 and TRBJ2-5; D is perhaps TRBD2 (6 bases). Trimming cost V 1 base and J 5 bases, with 11 bases left between them. There are 14 residues in the CDR3. Germline V lookup: CDR1 MGHRA, CDR2 YSYEKL. The CDR3 spells CASSQAGEWETQYF. The CDR3 DNA reads TGCGCCAGCAGCCAAGCGGGGGAGTGGGAGACCCAGTACTTC.

The J gene is TRBJ1-6, the V gene TRBV28, with a possible D match to TRBD1 (6 bases). The CDR3 spans 15 residues. Per the germline V gene, CDR1 is MDHEN and CDR2 is SYDVKM. V gave up 5 bases and J gave up 7 bases, with 15 bases separating them. DNA for the CDR3: TGTGCCAGCAGTCCCACAGGGTATAAAAATTCACCCCTCCACTTT. Protein sequence: CASSPTGYKNSPLHF.

The chain has TRBV5-1 and TRBJ2-3, with 8 positions matching TRBD1. Germline V gene data show CDR1 as SGHRS and CDR2 as YFSETQ. The CDR3 spans 15 residues. V lost 4 bases, J lost 0 bases, and 4 bases stayed unmatched. This chain's CDR3 is CASSNNRGSTDTQYF. CDR3 coding DNA: TGCGCCAGCAGCAACAACAGGGGGAGCACAGATACGCAGTATTTT.

This chain joins TRBV7-2 and TRBJ2-1, with TRBD1 as a possible D gene (6 bases). V gave up 1 base and J gave up 6 bases, with 10 bases separating them. CDR3 length: 14 amino acids. From germline, CDR1 is SGHTA and CDR2 FQGNSA. The CDR3 DNA is TGTGCCAGCAGCTTAGACAGGGCCTCCAATGAGCAGTTCTTC. Amino acids: CASSLDRASNEQFF. Combining the CDR3 with reference TRBV7-2 and TRBJ2-1 gives the whole variable domain GAGVSQSPSNKVTEKGKDVELRCDPISGHTALYWYRQSLGQGLEFLIYFQGNSAPDKSGLPSDRFSAERTGGSVSTLTIQRTQQEDSAVYLCASSLDRASNEQFFGPGTRLTVL.

V and J are TRBV19 and TRBJ2-3, with D possibly TRBD2 on 5 matching bases. Trimming left V 4 bases short and J 0 bases short, with 14 bases between. This CDR3 comprises 16 residues. Looked up from germline, CDR1 is LNHDA and CDR2 is SQIVND (reference sequence). The CDR3 region is CASSRWTASSTDTQYF. CDR3 coding DNA: TGTGCCAGTAGTAGATGGACTGCCTCTAGCACAGATACGCAGTATTTT.

V gene TRBV5-4 combines with J gene TRBJ2-2; 8 bases fit TRBD2. Per germline, CDR1 SGHNT and CDR2 YYREEE (reference sequence). The CDR3 has 17 residues. The junction had 9 bases not matched to a gene; V was cut back by 0 bases and J by 5 bases. CDR3 residues: CASSLAPAGVQTGELFF. The DNA for the CDR3 is TGTGCCAGCAGCTTGGCCCCAGCGGGGGTGCAAACCGGGGAGCTGTTTTTT.

This rearrangement joins TRBV9 to TRBJ2-3; 12 positions match TRBD2. V trimming: 0 bases; J trimming: 4 bases; junction bases outside the gene matches: 3. CDR3 size: 16 residues. Per the germline V gene, CDR1 is SGDLS and CDR2 is YYNGEE. The CDR3 here is CASSVASGGASDTQYF. As DNA, the CDR3 is TGTGCCAGCAGCGTAGCTAGCGGGGGGGCATCAGATACGCAGTATTTT.

The chain carries TRBV5-4 and TRBJ2-7, with a weak D call TRBD2 (5 bases). Germline V gene sequence: CDR1 SGHNT, CDR2 YYREEE (reference sequence). Trimming stripped 4 bases from V and 1 base from J, with 9 bases between. The CDR3 extends over 13 amino acids. CDR3 amino acids: CASSRGESYEQYF. The CDR3 nucleotides are TGTGCCAGCAGCCGGGGAGAGTCCTACGAGCAGTACTTC.

The chain is built from TRBV6-4 and TRBJ2-1; the match to TRBD2 covers 10 bases. The CDR3 consists of 15 residues. CDR1 is MRHNA and CDR2 is SNTAGT in the germline V gene. The J segment lost 6 bases and the V segment lost 6 bases, leaving 8 bases of the junction unmatched. The CDR3 DNA sequence: TGTGCCAGCAGCCCCACGGGGACTAGCGTCAATGAGCAGTTCTTC. Translated: CASSPTGTSVNEQFF.

This rearrangement joins TRBV7-3 to TRBJ1-2; a weak D match, TRBD1 (6 bases). CDR1 is SGHTA and CDR2 is FQGTGA in the germline V gene. V was shortened by 2 bases and J by 5 bases, with 9 bases between the two germline ends. The CDR3 runs to 13 residues. In nucleotides, the CDR3 is TGTGCCAGCAGCTTAGGGCAGGGGTATGGCTACACCTTC. Residues: CASSLGQGYGYTF.

This chain links TRBV18 with TRBJ1-5; possibly TRBD1 for D (6 bases). The ends were cut back, 4 bases at V and 4 bases at J, with 14 bases in the middle. This CDR3 is 15 amino acids long. Looked up from germline, CDR1 is KGHSH and CDR2 is LQKENI. CDR3 region: CASSHRRGANQPQHF. The CDR3, as DNA: TGTGCCAGCTCACACAGACGGGGGGCAAATCAGCCCCAGCATTTT.

This clone showed up just once. The chain combines TRBV9 with TRBJ2-3; TRBD1 aligns across 9 bases. CDR1 SGDLS and CDR2 YYNGEE come from the germline V gene. This CDR3 contains 16 residues. The ends lost 4 bases at V and 2 bases at J; junction bases unmatched: 8. CDR3 amino acids: CASSPTTGGNTDTQYF. The CDR3 nucleotides are TGTGCCAGCAGCCCCACGACAGGGGGAAACACAGATACGCAGTATTTT.

The CDR3 nucleotides are TGTGCCAGCACCCCACCCTTAGGGGCCAATCAGCCCCAGCATTTT. Protein: CASTPPLGANQPQHF. This rearrangement joins TRBV28 to TRBJ1-5; D perhaps matches TRBD1 (5 bases). V shed 7 bases and J shed 3 bases, with 16 bases lying between them. Per germline, CDR1 MDHEN and CDR2 SYDVKM. The CDR3 has 15 amino acids.

This chain connects TRBV30 to TRBJ1-1; perhaps TRBD1 as D (6 bases). V was clipped by 4 bases and J by 11 bases, with 14 bases between them. CDR3 length: 11 residues. In germline, CDR1 is GTSNPN, CDR2 SVGIG (reference sequence). The CDR3 region is CAWTLRGWAFF. The CDR3 DNA reads TGTGCCTGGACCCTGAGGGGGTGGGCTTTCTTT.

The chain links TRBV5-1 to TRBJ2-1; D remains ambiguous. The germline V and J ends were trimmed by 0 bases and 2 bases, with 9 bases remaining between them. There are 15 residues in the CDR3. The germline gives CDR1 SGHRS, CDR2 YFSETQ. CDR3 bases: TGCGCCAGCAGCTTGGCAGGTGACGCCTACAATGAGCAGTTCTTC. Translated: CASSLAGDAYNEQFF.

This clone has more than one count but fewer than ten. The chain uses TRBV4-1 and TRBJ2-1; TRBD2 agrees at 12 bases. Germline V gives CDR1 MGHRA, CDR2 YSYEKL. The trim removed 0 bases at V and 12 bases at J, leaving 6 bases unmatched. The CDR3 is 15 amino acids. DNA of the CDR3: TGCGCCAGCAGCCAAGATTTGCTAGCGGGGGGGTCGCAGTTCTTC. Protein product: CASSQDLLAGGSQFF.

This clone came up once. The chain is built from TRBV18 and TRBJ1-6; tentative D call: TRBD1 (5 bases). The germline V gene has CDR1 KGHSH and CDR2 LQKENI. V was shortened by 4 bases and J by 10 bases, with 11 bases between the two germline ends. This CDR3 is 13 amino acids long. The CDR3 region is CASSLGPNSPLHF. The CDR3 region has the DNA TGTGCCAGCTCACTGGGGCCAAACTCACCCCTCCACTTT.

Written as DNA, the CDR3 is TGTGCCAGCAGTTTACTGGGACAGGGGTTTGATCAGCCCCAGCATTTT. Its translation: CASSLLGQGFDQPQHF. The chain joins TRBV27 to TRBJ1-5, with TRBD1 identical over 10 bases. Germline assignment: CDR1 MNHEY and CDR2 SMNVEV (reference sequence). The CDR3 has 16 amino acids. After removal of 2 bases from V and 5 bases from J, the junction contained 6 bases not matched to a gene.

This clone was seen just once. The chain uses TRBV9 and TRBJ2-3; TRBD2 agrees at 7 bases. CDR1 is SGDLS and CDR2 is YYNGEE in the germline V gene. The V and J ends lost 3 bases and 5 bases, in that order; junction bases with no gene match: 3. This CDR3 is 13 amino acids long. The DNA for the CDR3 is TGTGCCAGCAGCGGGACTAGTCGAGATACGCAGTATTTT. Translation: CASSGTSRDTQYF. Together with reference TRBV9 and TRBJ2-3, the CDR3 gives the full variable domain: DSGVTQTPKHLITATGQRVTLRCSPRSGDLSVYWYQQSLDQGLQFLIQYYNGEERAKGNILERFSAQQFPDLHSELNLSSLELGDSALYFCASSGTSRDTQYFGPGTRLTVL.

Notes on this clone: Germline and junction disagree at one end, which may indicate a read error. The chain uses TRBV4-1 and TRBJ2-4; 10 bases line up with TRBD2. The CDR3 length is 16 residues. Germline CDR1 MGHRA, CDR2 YSYEKL. The CDR3 nucleotides are TGCGCCAGCAGTCAAGGGAGCGGGGGGGCCAGAAACATTCAGTACTTC. Translating it yields CASSQGSGGARNIQYF.

This clone appeared a few times. CDR3 residues: CALRGVLGNEKLFF. CDR3 DNA sequence: TGTGCCTTACGGGGGGTTTTAGGTAATGAAAAACTGTTTTTT. This chain connects TRBV30 to TRBJ1-4, with D possibly TRBD1 on 5 matching bases. Germline loops: CDR1 GTSNPN, CDR2 SVGIG (reference sequence). The CDR3 contains 14 residues. The ends were cut back, 7 bases at V and 4 bases at J, with 16 bases in the middle.